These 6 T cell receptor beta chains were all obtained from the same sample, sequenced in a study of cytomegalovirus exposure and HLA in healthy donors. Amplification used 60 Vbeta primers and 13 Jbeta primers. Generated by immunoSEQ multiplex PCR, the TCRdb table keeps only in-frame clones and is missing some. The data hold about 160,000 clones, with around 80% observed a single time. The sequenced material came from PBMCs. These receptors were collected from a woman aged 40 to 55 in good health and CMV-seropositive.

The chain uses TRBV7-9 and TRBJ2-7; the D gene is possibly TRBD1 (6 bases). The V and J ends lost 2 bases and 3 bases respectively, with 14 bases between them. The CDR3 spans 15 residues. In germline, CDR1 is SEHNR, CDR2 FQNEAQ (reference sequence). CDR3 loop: CASSLIGGIHYEQYF. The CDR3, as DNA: TGTGCCAGCAGCTTAATAGGGGGAATTCACTACGAGCAGTACTTC.

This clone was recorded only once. This chain's CDR3 is CASRGVSGGGQKLNQPQHF. The CDR3 nucleotides are TGTGCCAGTCGGGGGGTCTCCGGGGGAGGACAGAAACTCAATCAGCCCCAGCATTTT. The chain employs TRBV19 and TRBJ1-5; D might be TRBD1 (6 bases). CDR1 and CDR2 from the germline V gene are LNHDA and SQIVND (reference sequence). The CDR3 is 19 residues long. V lost 8 bases and J lost 3, with 29 bases in between.

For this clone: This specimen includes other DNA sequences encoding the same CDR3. The CDR3 DNA follows: TGTGCCAGCAGCTTGGGCGGGAACACCGGGGAGCTGTTTTTT. Its protein is CASSLGGNTGELFF. The V gene is TRBV5-5, the J gene TRBJ2-2; D gene unclear. Trimming took off 0 bases at V and 1 base at J, with 4 bases between the two ends. CDR1 is SGHKS, CDR2 YYEKEE, per germline (reference sequence). The CDR3 totals 14 residues.

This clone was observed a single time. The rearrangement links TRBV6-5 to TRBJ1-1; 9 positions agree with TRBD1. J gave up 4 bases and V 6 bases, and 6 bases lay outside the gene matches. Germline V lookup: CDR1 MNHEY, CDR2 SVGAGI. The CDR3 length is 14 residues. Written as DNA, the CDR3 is TGTGCCAGCAGGAGACAGGGGGAAGGCACTGAAGCTTTCTTT. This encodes CASRRQGEGTEAFF.

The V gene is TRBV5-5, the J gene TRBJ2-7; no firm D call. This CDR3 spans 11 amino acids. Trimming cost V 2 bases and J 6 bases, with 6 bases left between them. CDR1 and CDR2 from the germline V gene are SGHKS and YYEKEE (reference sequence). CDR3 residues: CASSLASEQYF. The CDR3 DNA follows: TGTGCCAGCAGCTTAGCGAGCGAGCAGTACTTC.

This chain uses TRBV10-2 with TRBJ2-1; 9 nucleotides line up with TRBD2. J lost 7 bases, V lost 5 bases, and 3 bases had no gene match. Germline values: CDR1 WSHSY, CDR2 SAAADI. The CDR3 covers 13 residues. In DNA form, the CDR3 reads TGCGCCAGCAGTCTGGCGGGGGGGAATGAGCAGTTCTTC. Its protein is CASSLAGGNEQFF.